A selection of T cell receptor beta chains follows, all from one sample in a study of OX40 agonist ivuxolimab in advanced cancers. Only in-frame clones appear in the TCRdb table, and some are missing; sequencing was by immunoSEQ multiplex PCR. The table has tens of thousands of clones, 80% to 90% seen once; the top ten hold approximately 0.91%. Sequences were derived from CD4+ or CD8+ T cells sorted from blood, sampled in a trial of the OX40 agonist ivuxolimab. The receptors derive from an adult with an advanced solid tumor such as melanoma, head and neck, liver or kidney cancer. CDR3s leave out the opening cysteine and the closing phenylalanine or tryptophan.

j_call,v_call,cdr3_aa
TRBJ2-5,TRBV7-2,ASSLGGAEETQY
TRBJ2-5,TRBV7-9,ASSLAGSTGGYETQY
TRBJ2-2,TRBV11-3,ASINQRGSSPGELF
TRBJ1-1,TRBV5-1,ASSLDRNTEAF
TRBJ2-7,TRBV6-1,ASSEAGVEQY
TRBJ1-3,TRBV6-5,ASSYAGSGNTIY
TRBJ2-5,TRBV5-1,ASSLEGRVQETQY
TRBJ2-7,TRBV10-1,ASSESGNAYEQY
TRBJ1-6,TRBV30,AWRGTATSPLH
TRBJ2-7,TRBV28,ASSGAGTVSYEQY
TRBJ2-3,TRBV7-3,ASSLGLAGGTDTQY
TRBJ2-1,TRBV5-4,ASSLSSDPSYNEQF
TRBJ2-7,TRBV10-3,AISGGGDHEQY
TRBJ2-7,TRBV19,ASSTRSEQY
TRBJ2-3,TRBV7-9,ASSDTSGSTDTQY
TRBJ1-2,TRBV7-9,ASSLAGTGGGYT
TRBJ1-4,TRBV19,ASTRGAREKLF
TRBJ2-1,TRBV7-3,ASSPTGTGGDEQF
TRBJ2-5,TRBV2,ASSAGIETQY
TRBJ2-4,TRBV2,ASSLDRLAKNIQY
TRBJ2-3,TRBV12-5,ASASGSGTDTQY
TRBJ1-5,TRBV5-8,ASSLRSNQPQH
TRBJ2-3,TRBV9,ASSQGQATDTQY
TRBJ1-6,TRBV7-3,ASSPGTAYNSPLH
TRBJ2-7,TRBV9,ASSVDLAGGEQY
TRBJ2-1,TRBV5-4,ASSTAGTGGGQF
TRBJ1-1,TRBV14,ASSLGQGATEAF
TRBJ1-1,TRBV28,ASNYGTGGRTEAF
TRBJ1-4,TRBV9,ASSVDGTAAEEKLF
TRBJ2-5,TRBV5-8,ASSRSGTNLETQY
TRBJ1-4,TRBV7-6,ASSPQSATNEKLF
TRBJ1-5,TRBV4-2,ASSQVVTGWQPQH
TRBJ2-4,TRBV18,ASSPPGLAGGPGSKNIQY
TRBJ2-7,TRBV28,ASSLPPAPPDYEQY
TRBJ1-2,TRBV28,ASTQQGHYGYT
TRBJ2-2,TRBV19,ASSKGLAGVTGELF
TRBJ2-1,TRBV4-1,ASSQIAGVKPYNEQF
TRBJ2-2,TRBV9,ASSVVYGELF
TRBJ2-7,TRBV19,ASSIVWTVHYEQY
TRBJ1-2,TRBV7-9,ASSQGIGRDT
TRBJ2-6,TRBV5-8,ASSFRGSGANVLT
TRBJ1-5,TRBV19,ASKGHNGNQPQH
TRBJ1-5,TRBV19,ASRTGRGRWDQPQH
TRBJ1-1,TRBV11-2,ASSSYADRNTEAF
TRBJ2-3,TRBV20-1,SAREGDTQY
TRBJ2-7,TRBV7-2,ASTGGGYEQY
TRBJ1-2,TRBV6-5,ASKFNSPLGYT
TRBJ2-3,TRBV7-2,ASSPPGQGADTQY
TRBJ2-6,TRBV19,ASIPQVAGANVLT
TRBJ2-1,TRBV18,ASSPSTGVNEQF
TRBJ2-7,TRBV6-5,ASSYRPGNNEQY
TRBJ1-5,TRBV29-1,SVTGTGQDQPQH
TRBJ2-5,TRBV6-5,ASSLLETQY
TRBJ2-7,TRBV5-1,ASSLDGGLAPPYEQY
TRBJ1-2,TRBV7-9,ASSLALAGTVYT